One T cell receptor (beta chain) is described in this entry. Its antigen is unidentified. This specimen belongs to a study of beta chain features in type 1 diabetes. As for the study in general: The number of sorted cells examined across all samples was around 98 million. Study-wide results and caveats: Among type 1 diabetes patients, VDJ junctions had fewer insertions and more deletions. HLA effects on TCRB rearrangement stayed unresolved here. TCRB CDR3s were moderately but significantly shorter in Type 1 diabetes patients in all four CD4+ subsets.

Unmatched junction bases numbered 8, after V lost 2 bases and J lost 4 bases. Germline V gene lookup returns CDR1 SGHTA and CDR2 FQGNSA. This CDR3 contains 16 residues. Reverse transcribing all isolated RNA meant expressed TCRB transcripts were sequenced. Clones were sequenced by immunoSEQ multiplex PCR, and TCRdb holds only the in-frame ones, with some missing. The table records 900,000 or so clones, 15% to 20% of them present only once. The sequenced sample was naive CD4+ T cells from blood. The V gene is TRBV7-2, the J gene TRBJ2-5; 9 bases match TRBD1. The sequence was obtained from a woman younger than 30 in good health. As DNA, the CDR3 is TGTGCCAGCAGCTTACAGCGCACAGGGGGCAGAGAGACCCAGTACTTC. This translates into CASSLQRTGGRETQYF.